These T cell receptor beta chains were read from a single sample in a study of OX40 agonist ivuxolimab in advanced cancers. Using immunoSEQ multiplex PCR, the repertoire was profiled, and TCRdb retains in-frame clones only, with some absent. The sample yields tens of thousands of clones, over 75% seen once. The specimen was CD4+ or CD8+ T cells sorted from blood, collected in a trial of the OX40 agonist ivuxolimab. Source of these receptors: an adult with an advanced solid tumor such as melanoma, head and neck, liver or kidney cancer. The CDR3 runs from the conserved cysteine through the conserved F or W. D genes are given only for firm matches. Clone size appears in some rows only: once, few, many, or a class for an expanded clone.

CDR3 protein: CASSYMGQGGNQPQHF; CDR3 DNA: TGTGCCAGCAGTTACATGGGACAGGGGGGCAATCAGCCCCAGCATTTT; J gene: TRBJ1-5; V gene: TRBV6-6; clone size: -; D gene: TRBD1
CDR3 protein: CASSPRRGARNEQFF; CDR3 DNA: TGTGCCAGCAGCCCAAGGAGGGGGGCCAGGAATGAGCAGTTCTTC; J gene: TRBJ2-1; V gene: TRBV27; clone size: once; D gene: -
CDR3 protein: CASSSGLQETQYF; CDR3 DNA: TGTGCCAGCAGCTCGGGACTTCAAGAGACCCAGTACTTC; J gene: TRBJ2-5; V gene: TRBV7-8; clone size: few; D gene: -
CDR3 protein: CASSKPVGRGSEQYF; CDR3 DNA: TGTGCCAGCAGTAAGCCTGTCGGGCGCGGGTCCGAGCAGTACTTC; J gene: TRBJ2-7; V gene: TRBV27; clone size: -; D gene: -
CDR3 protein: CASSQGFSEVENIQYF; CDR3 DNA: TGTGCCAGCAGCCAAGGGTTTAGCGAAGTTGAAAACATTCAGTACTTC; J gene: TRBJ2-4; V gene: TRBV14; clone size: -; D gene: -
CDR3 protein: CASSLVKGRSRNEQFF; CDR3 DNA: TGTGCCAGCAGCTTAGTTAAAGGCAGGAGTAGAAATGAGCAGTTCTTC; J gene: TRBJ2-1; V gene: TRBV7-2; clone size: -; D gene: -
CDR3 protein: CASSFQETQYF; CDR3 DNA: TGTGCCAGCAGCTTTCAAGAGACCCAGTACTTC; J gene: TRBJ2-5; V gene: TRBV7-9; clone size: -; D gene: -
CDR3 protein: CASSPGGGVNTEAFF; CDR3 DNA: TGTGCCAGCAGCCCGGGGGGCGGGGTGAACACTGAAGCTTTCTTT; J gene: TRBJ1-1; V gene: TRBV7-8; clone size: -; D gene: -
CDR3 protein: CASSPRPSGSASTDTQYF; CDR3 DNA: TGTGCCAGCAGCCCGAGGCCTAGCGGGTCCGCTAGCACAGATACGCAGTATTTT; J gene: TRBJ2-3; V gene: TRBV5-4; clone size: -; D gene: TRBD2
CDR3 protein: CASSPTGVAGNQPQHF; CDR3 DNA: TGTGCCAGCAGCCCCACAGGGGTTGCTGGCAATCAGCCCCAGCATTTT; J gene: TRBJ1-5; V gene: TRBV14; clone size: -; D gene: TRBD1
CDR3 protein: CASSFSSGGNNEQFF; CDR3 DNA: TGCGCCAGCAGCTTCAGCAGCGGGGGGAACAATGAGCAGTTCTTC; J gene: TRBJ2-1; V gene: TRBV5-1; clone size: -; D gene: TRBD2
CDR3 protein: CAINQGQGDGGANVLTF; CDR3 DNA: TGTGCCATCAACCAAGGACAGGGGGATGGTGGGGCCAACGTCCTGACTTTC; J gene: TRBJ2-6; V gene: TRBV10-3; clone size: -; D gene: TRBD1
CDR3 protein: CATSLRSHGYTF; CDR3 DNA: TGTGCCACCAGCCTCAGGAGCCATGGCTACACCTTC; J gene: TRBJ1-2; V gene: TRBV15; clone size: -; D gene: -
CDR3 protein: CASSSNRGFTDTQYF; CDR3 DNA: TGTGCCAGCAGCTCAAACAGGGGCTTCACAGATACGCAGTATTTT; J gene: TRBJ2-3; V gene: TRBV7-6; clone size: once; D gene: TRBD1
CDR3 protein: CASSLDRGSYNEQFF; CDR3 DNA: TGCGCCAGCAGCTTGGACAGGGGGTCCTACAATGAGCAGTTCTTC; J gene: TRBJ2-1; V gene: TRBV5-1; clone size: once; D gene: TRBD1
CDR3 protein: CAWSAGGRTVLIVGYTF; CDR3 DNA: TGTGCCTGGAGTGCAGGGGGTCGGACAGTATTGATAGTTGGCTACACCTTC; J gene: TRBJ1-2; V gene: TRBV30; clone size: -; D gene: TRBD1
CDR3 protein: CASSKATRQGKIYEQYF; CDR3 DNA: TGTGCCAGCAGCAAAGCGACCCGGCAGGGAAAGATCTACGAGCAGTACTTC; J gene: TRBJ2-7; V gene: TRBV21-1; clone size: -; D gene: -
CDR3 protein: CASRFAGYEQYF; CDR3 DNA: TGTGCCAGCAGATTCGCGGGGTACGAGCAGTACTTC; J gene: TRBJ2-7; V gene: TRBV6-6; clone size: -; D gene: -
CDR3 protein: CASSGWTVNSPLHF; CDR3 DNA: TGTGCCAGCAGCGGGTGGACAGTAAATTCACCCCTCCACTTT; J gene: TRBJ1-6; V gene: TRBV9; clone size: -; D gene: -
CDR3 protein: CASSLSWRLSYNEQFF; CDR3 DNA: TGTGCCAGCAGTTTAAGTTGGCGCCTTTCCTACAATGAGCAGTTCTTC; J gene: TRBJ2-1; V gene: TRBV27; clone size: -; D gene: -
CDR3 protein: CASSSADPYTDTQYF; CDR3 DNA: TGTGCCAGCTCGTCGGCGGACCCTTACACAGATACGCAGTATTTT; J gene: TRBJ2-3; V gene: TRBV18; clone size: -; D gene: -
CDR3 protein: CASSVRAGAYYEQYF; CDR3 DNA: TGTGCCAGCAGCGTTAGAGCGGGGGCCTACTACGAGCAGTACTTC; J gene: TRBJ2-7; V gene: TRBV9; clone size: -; D gene: TRBD2
CDR3 protein: CASRWQGNTEAFF; CDR3 DNA: TGTGCCAGCCGCTGGCAGGGGAACACTGAAGCTTTCTTT; J gene: TRBJ1-1; V gene: TRBV11-1; clone size: -; D gene: -
CDR3 protein: CASRFRSEQYF; CDR3 DNA: TGTGCCAGCAGATTCAGGTCCGAGCAGTACTTC; J gene: TRBJ2-7; V gene: TRBV28; clone size: -; D gene: -
CDR3 protein: CASSVRTDGTDTQYF; CDR3 DNA: TGTGCCAGTAGTGTCCGGACAGACGGCACAGATACGCAGTATTTT; J gene: TRBJ2-3; V gene: TRBV19; clone size: -; D gene: -
CDR3 protein: CASSGLPRATDEQFF; CDR3 DNA: TGTGCCAGCAGTGGGCTGCCGAGGGCTACCGATGAGCAGTTCTTC; J gene: TRBJ2-1; V gene: TRBV25-1; clone size: -; D gene: -
CDR3 protein: CAKGGQGTQFSGNTIYF; CDR3 DNA: TGTGCCAAAGGGGGACAGGGCACTCAATTCTCTGGAAACACCATATATTTT; J gene: TRBJ1-3; V gene: TRBV28; clone size: -; D gene: TRBD1
CDR3 protein: CASSLITQGNSPLHF; CDR3 DNA: TGTGCCAGCAGCTTAATCACACAGGGGAATTCACCCCTCCACTTT; J gene: TRBJ1-6; V gene: TRBV11-3; clone size: few; D gene: TRBD1
CDR3 protein: CASRRGQGTGELFF; CDR3 DNA: TGTGCCAGTAGGCGGGGACAGGGGACCGGGGAGCTGTTTTTT; J gene: TRBJ2-2; V gene: TRBV19; clone size: -; D gene: TRBD1
CDR3 protein: CASSQSGNGYTF; CDR3 DNA: TGTGCCAGCAGCCAAAGTGGGAATGGCTACACCTTC; J gene: TRBJ1-2; V gene: TRBV14; clone size: -; D gene: -
CDR3 protein: CASSSTASSYNSPLHF; CDR3 DNA: TGTGCCAGCAGCTCGACGGCGAGCTCCTATAATTCACCCCTCCACTTT; J gene: TRBJ1-6; V gene: TRBV7-6; clone size: -; D gene: -
CDR3 protein: CASSRGTMEETQYF; CDR3 DNA: TGTGCCAGCAGCAGAGGGACAATGGAAGAGACCCAGTACTTC; J gene: TRBJ2-5; V gene: TRBV5-5; clone size: -; D gene: -
CDR3 protein: CASSIKGSETQYF; CDR3 DNA: TGTGCCAGTAGTATAAAGGGGTCTGAGACCCAGTACTTC; J gene: TRBJ2-5; V gene: TRBV19; clone size: -; D gene: -
CDR3 protein: CASSPRTITYEQYF; CDR3 DNA: TGCGCCAGCAGCCCCAGGACGATTACCTACGAGCAGTACTTC; J gene: TRBJ2-7; V gene: TRBV4-1; clone size: once; D gene: -
CDR3 protein: CASSLNTGNTIYF; CDR3 DNA: TGTGCCAGCAGCCTTAACACTGGAAACACCATATATTTT; J gene: TRBJ1-3; V gene: TRBV5-4; clone size: few; D gene: -